The next 19 T cell receptor beta chains were all read from a single sample in a study of Tregs in tolerant kidney transplant recipients. TCRdb's table, derived via immunoSEQ multiplex PCR, lists solely in-frame clones and lacks some. The sample includes under 55,000 clones. The source material was CD4+ T cells from blood, sampled before the transplant. The receptors here all came from a human donor who received a combined kidney and bone marrow transplant.

Note on this clone: Read coverage stops 3 residues before the CDR3 terminus; the germline J gene supplies the remainder. The chain has TRBV5-1 and TRBJ2-1; D gene uncertain. Germline values: CDR1 SGHRS, CDR2 YFSETQ. Trimming left V 3 bases short and J 7 bases short, with 11 bases between. The CDR3 covers 13 residues. Incomplete CDR3 DNA: TGCGCCAGCAGCTCCGTGACTTCGAATGAG. The encoded protein is CASSSVTSNE. The whole CDR3 reads CASSSVTSNEQFF.

About this clone itself: The CDR3 end is not reached by the read, which stops 3 residues before it; the germline J gene fills it in. This rearrangement joins TRBV6-2 or TRBV6-3 to TRBJ1-1; D remains ambiguous. Trimming took off 0 bases at V and 7 bases at J, with 6 bases between the two ends. The CDR3 is 12 amino acids. The V gene's germline CDR1 is MNHEY and CDR2 SVGEGT. CDR3 in amino acids: CASSYSSLEAFF. CDR3 DNA, as far as it was read: TGTGCCAGCAGTTACTCCAGTCTTGAA.

As regards this clone: From the germline J gene comes the end of the CDR3, since the read stops 3 residues before it. This rearrangement joins TRBV19 to TRBJ2-3, with D uncertain. The CDR3 totals 12 residues. Germline V gene lookup returns CDR1 LNHDA and CDR2 SQIVND (reference sequence). The ends were cut back, 5 bases at V and 2 bases at J, with 5 bases in the middle. The CDR3 DNA, read in part, is TGTGCCAGTAGTGCGATCACAGATACG. It translates to CASSAITDT. The full CDR3 protein reads CASSAITDTQYF.

As concerns this clone: Read coverage stops 3 residues before the CDR3 terminus; the germline J gene supplies the remainder. The chain uses TRBV19 and TRBJ2-2, with D unclear. Trimming stripped 3 bases from V and 4 bases from J, with 12 bases between. This CDR3 has 15 amino acids. Germline V gives CDR1 LNHDA, CDR2 SQIVND (reference sequence). The part of the CDR3 DNA that was read is TGTGCCAGTAGTATGGGCCTACTGGGCACCGGGGAG. This gives the protein CASSMGLLGTGE. The CDR3 reads in full as CASSMGLLGTGELFF.

A note on this clone: Sequencing ends 3 residues short of the CDR3 end; the germline J gene provides the rest. This sequence joins TRBV2 and TRBJ2-3, with 9 bases aligning to TRBD2. Trimming removed 11 bases from V and 4 bases from J; junction bases left unmatched: 16. Germline CDR1 SNHLY, CDR2 FYNNEI. This CDR3 spans 16 amino acids. The sequenced part of the CDR3 DNA is TGTGCCCCCCAAATTGGCGGGGGGGGCAAAGCAGATACG. Translating it yields CAPQIGGGGKADT. In full, the CDR3 is CAPQIGGGGKADTQYF.

On this clone: The CDR3 is cut off 3 residues early in the read; its end comes from the germline J gene. The chain joins TRBV2 to TRBJ2-3; a possible D gene is TRBD1 (5 bases). The CDR3 has 14 amino acids. Germline values: CDR1 SNHLY, CDR2 FYNNEI. Deletions cut 7 bases from V and 2 bases from J, with 13 bases between. The CDR3 bases that were read are TGTGCCAGCAACAGATGGGGCTCCACAGATACG. Its protein is CASNRWGSTDT. The whole CDR3 protein is CASNRWGSTDTQYF.

Remarks on this clone: Read data end 3 residues before the CDR3 end; the end is taken from the germline J gene. The chain is built from TRBV5-6 and TRBJ2-6; D not certain. The CDR3 runs 15 residues. The V end lost 2 bases, the J end lost 2 bases, and 8 bases lay between the germline ends. Germline V gives CDR1 SGHDT, CDR2 YYEEEE. Here the CDR3 reads CASSFRGAGANVLTF. The DNA read from the CDR3 is TGTGCCAGCAGCTTCCGCGGCGCTGGGGCCAACGTC. Together with reference TRBV5-6 and TRBJ2-6, the CDR3 gives the full variable domain: DAGVTQSPTHLIKTRGQQVTLRCSPKSGHDTVSWYQQALGQGPQFIFQYYEEEERQRGNFPDRFSGHQFPNYSSELNVNALLLGDSALYLCASSFRGAGANVLTFGAGSRLTVL.

In regard to this clone: The sequenced fragment ends 3 residues before the CDR3 boundary, so the rest is inferred from the germline J gene. The genes are TRBV5-1 and TRBJ2-6; possibly TRBD1 for D (6 bases). There are 20 residues in the CDR3. Trimming cost V 5 bases and J 4 bases, with 28 bases left between them. Germline CDR1 and CDR2: SGHRS and YFSETQ. CDR3 region: CASRRTPQGPTGLGANVLTF. Partial CDR3 DNA: TGCGCCAGCAGACGAACGCCCCAGGGGCCTACGGGGCTAGGGGCCAACGTC.

Concerning this clone itself: The read ends 3 residues shy of where the CDR3 ends; the end is completed using the germline J gene. V and J are TRBV5-4 and TRBJ1-2; maybe TRBD1 (6 bases). CDR1 and CDR2 from the germline V gene are SGHNT and YYREEE (reference sequence). The V end lost 9 bases, the J end lost 1 base, and 16 bases lay between the germline ends. The CDR3 is 14 residues long. The CDR3 protein is CATARNRDNYGYTF. The covered CDR3 bases are TGTGCCACCGCACGAAACAGGGATAACTATGGC.

Turning to this clone: With the read ending 3 residues before the CDR3 end, the germline J gene is used to fill in that end. The chain uses TRBV2 and TRBJ2-5; 11 bases agree with TRBD2. Germline CDR1 is SNHLY and CDR2 is FYNNEI. Trimming cost V 4 bases and J 1 base; bases outside gene matches: 5. There are 16 residues in the CDR3. The CDR3 bases that were read are TGTGCCAGCAGTGGGCTAGCGGGAGGATCCCAAGAGACC. The encoded protein is CASSGLAGGSQET. The CDR3 in full is CASSGLAGGSQETQYF.

Of note for this clone: With the read ending 3 residues before the CDR3 end, the germline J gene is used to fill in that end. The J gene is TRBJ2-2, the V gene TRBV20-1, with 10 positions matching TRBD2. This CDR3 comprises 14 residues. The germline CDR1 and CDR2 sequences are DFQATT and SNEGSKA (reference sequence). J lost 5 bases, V lost 5 bases, and 5 bases had no gene match. The chain's CDR3 is CSASMGLATGELFF. CDR3 bases read: TGCAGTGCTTCGATGGGACTAGCGACCGGGGAG.

To note about this clone: The CDR3 end lies 3 residues beyond the end of the read and is filled in from the germline J gene. This chain connects TRBV7-2 to TRBJ1-1; possibly TRBD1 for D (5 bases). The CDR3 length is 15 residues. Trimming cost V 5 bases and J 0 bases, with 13 bases left between them. The germline CDR1 and CDR2 sequences are SGHTA and FQGNSA. This chain's CDR3 is CASSIVPGVNTEAFF. The CDR3 bases that were read are TGTGCCAGCAGCATCGTCCCGGGGGTGAACACTGAA.

A note on this clone: The CDR3 goes on 3 residues after the read ends, and that part is filled in from the germline J gene. This sequence joins TRBV19 and TRBJ2-7; weak D call: TRBD2 (6 bases). The CDR3 is 15 amino acids. Trimming removed 5 bases from V and 3 bases from J, with 17 bases in between. Per germline, CDR1 LNHDA and CDR2 SQIVND (reference sequence). The covered CDR3 bases are TGTGCCAGTAGTGTTGGCCTGGGACTCAACTACGAG. It specifies CASSVGLGLNYE. The entire CDR3 is CASSVGLGLNYEQYF.

Concerning this clone itself: The read falls 3 residues short of the CDR3 end, and the missing part is taken from the germline J gene. This chain connects TRBV7-2 to TRBJ2-1; D is possibly TRBD2 (6 bases). Germline V CDR1 and CDR2: SGHTA, FQGNSA. The CDR3 runs to 15 residues. The germline V and J ends were trimmed by 1 base and 5 bases, with 12 bases remaining between them. Incomplete CDR3 DNA: TGTGCCAGCAGCTTAGTGGGGGGAGATAACAATGAG. It is translated as CASSLVGGDNNE. The full CDR3 reads CASSLVGGDNNEQFF. Combining the CDR3 with reference TRBV7-2 and TRBJ2-1 gives the whole variable domain GAGVSQSPSNKVTEKGKDVELRCDPISGHTALYWYRQSLGQGLEFLIYFQGNSAPDKSGLPSDRFSAERTGGSVSTLTIQRTQQEDSAVYLCASSLVGGDNNEQFFGPGTRLTVL.

For this clone: The CDR3 end falls 3 residues outside the read, so it is completed with the germline J gene. The chain joins TRBV12-5 to TRBJ2-3; D gene uncertain. Per the germline V gene, CDR1 is LGHNT and CDR2 is FRNRAP. Trimming cost V 1 base and J 0 bases, with 5 bases left between them. CDR3 size: 14 residues. The CDR3 sequence is CASGLDGSTDTQYF. The part of the CDR3 DNA that was read is TGTGCTAGTGGTTTGGACGGGAGCACAGATACG. Supplemented by reference TRBV12-5 and TRBJ2-3, the full variable domain reads DARVTQTPRHKVTEMGQEVTMRCQPILGHNTVFWYRQTMMQGLELLAYFRNRAPLDDSGMPKDRFSAEMPDATLATLKIQPSEPRDSAVYFCASGLDGSTDTQYFGPGTRLTVL.

About this clone itself: With the read ending 3 residues before the CDR3 end, the germline J gene is used to fill in that end. The chain uses TRBV2 and TRBJ2-3; D gene uncertain. V lost 3 bases and J 1 base, leaving 5 bases between the germline ends. CDR1 SNHLY and CDR2 FYNNEI come from the germline V gene. The CDR3 is made up of 13 amino acids. The CDR3 DNA, read in part, is TGTGCCAGCAGTGACCGGGGCACAGATACG. As protein: CASSDRGTDT. The CDR3 as a whole reads CASSDRGTDTQYF. Supplemented by reference TRBV2 and TRBJ2-3, the full variable domain reads EPEVTQTPSHQVTQMGQEVILRCVPISNHLYFYWYRQILGQKVEFLVSFYNNEISEKSEIFDDQFSVERPDGSNFTLKIRSTKLEDSAMYFCASSDRGTDTQYFGPGTRLTVL.

For this clone: The read finishes 3 residues shy of the CDR3 end, and the germline J gene is used to complete it. This sequence joins TRBV19 and TRBJ2-7, with 9 bases identical to TRBD2. The CDR3 spans 17 residues. V shed 5 bases, J shed 4 bases, and the junction held 15 bases outside the gene matches. Germline-derived CDR1 and CDR2 are LNHDA and SQIVND (reference sequence). The CDR3 spells CASSVGIPTSGVYEQYF. The CDR3 DNA, read in part, is TGTGCCAGTAGTGTGGGGATTCCGACTAGCGGAGTTTACGAG.

On this clone itself: The missing CDR3 end, 3 residues past where the read stops, is filled in from the germline J gene. The chain has TRBV18 and TRBJ2-5; D possibly corresponds to TRBD1 (6 bases). This CDR3 comprises 14 residues. CDR1 and CDR2 (germline): KGHSH, LQKENI. Trimming took 2 bases from V and 4 from J, leaving 11 bases between them. The sequenced CDR3 bases are TGTGCCAGCTCACCAGAGGGGGATCGAGAGACC. Translated: CASSPEGDRET. The whole CDR3 is CASSPEGDRETQYF.

Notes on this clone: The CDR3 end lies 3 residues beyond the end of the read and is filled in from the germline J gene. The gene calls are TRBV7-9 and TRBJ1-1; weak D call: TRBD1 (5 bases). The V gene lost 2 bases and the J gene lost 5 bases, with 15 bases spanning the gap. CDR3 length: 15 amino acids. Germline V gene sequence: CDR1 SEHNR, CDR2 FQNEAQ (reference sequence). The covered CDR3 bases are TGTGCCAGCAGCTTAAGGGGATCGGGGGGGACTGAA. As protein: CASSLRGSGGTE. The CDR3 as a whole reads CASSLRGSGGTEAFF.